The 28 T cell receptor beta chains presented below share a single source sample, sequenced in a study of blood T cell repertoires in COVID-19. Data came from immunoSEQ multiplex PCR; TCRdb stores just in-frame clones and leaves some out. This sample has 80,000 to 100,000 clones; about 86% occur once, and the top ten carry around 1.9%. The material sequenced was peripheral blood. These TCRs come from a man in his fifties or sixties with COVID-19, enrolled during active disease.

The CDR3 loop reads CASSSRGDGYTF. The CDR3 DNA is TGTGCCAGCAGTTCCCGGGGGGATGGCTACACCTTC. The V gene is TRBV6-5, the J gene TRBJ1-2, with D possibly matching TRBD1 (5 bases). Germline-derived CDR1 and CDR2 are MNHEY and SVGAGI. V shed 4 bases and J shed 6 bases, with 9 bases lying between them. The length of the CDR3 is 12 residues.

The chain employs TRBV5-5 and TRBJ2-3; TRBD1 aligns across 8 bases. Trimming took 4 bases from V and 2 from J; bases not matched to a gene: 18. The CDR3 is made up of 19 amino acids. Germline V gene data show CDR1 as SGHKS and CDR2 as YYEKEE (reference sequence). The CDR3 bases are TGTGCCAGCAGCGCCGATAGGCCCCGGGACAGGACAAACACAGATACGCAGTATTTT. Its protein is CASSADRPRDRTNTDTQYF.

The chain recombines TRBV6-6 with TRBJ2-1; 9 bases line up with TRBD2. V gave up 7 bases and J gave up 0 bases; unmatched junction bases: 1. Looked up from germline, CDR1 is MNHNY and CDR2 is SVGAGI (reference sequence). CDR3 length equals 14 residues. Here the CDR3 DNA reads TGTGCCAGCAAAGCGGGGGGCTCCTACAATGAGCAGTTCTTC. Encoded protein: CASKAGGSYNEQFF.

The count of this clone is one. V and J are TRBV9 and TRBJ2-7, with D possibly matching TRBD2 (5 bases). The length of the CDR3 is 14 residues. Germline V gene lookup returns CDR1 SGDLS and CDR2 YYNGEE. V was trimmed by 0 bases and J by 7 bases, leaving 14 bases between them. The CDR3 here is CASSVGEGKLEQYF. In DNA, the CDR3 is TGTGCCAGCAGCGTAGGTGAGGGAAAATTGGAGCAGTACTTC. The complete variable domain, with remaining parts taken from reference TRBV9 and TRBJ2-7, reads DSGVTQTPKHLITATGQRVTLRCSPRSGDLSVYWYQQSLDQGLQFLIQYYNGEERAKGNILERFSAQQFPDLHSELNLSSLELGDSALYFCASSVGEGKLEQYFGPGTRLTVT.

The sample holds one count of this clone. V gene TRBV5-1 combines with J gene TRBJ1-4, with 7 bases matching TRBD1. Germline CDR1 reads SGHRS; CDR2 reads YFSETQ. The CDR3 length is 13 residues. V was clipped by 4 bases and J by 6 bases; unmatched bases: 3. The DNA for the CDR3 is TGCGCCAGCAGCCATGGACAGGATGAAAAACTGTTTTTT. Its translation: CASSHGQDEKLFF.

The gene calls are TRBV5-1 and TRBJ2-7; a possible D gene is TRBD2 (6 bases). This CDR3 has 15 residues. Germline V CDR1 and CDR2: SGHRS, YFSETQ. Trimming took off 4 bases at V and 7 bases at J, with 21 bases between the two ends. The DNA for the CDR3 is TGCGCCAGCAGCGGTGGGGACTGGAAAATAGGGGAGCAGTACTTC. This gives the protein CASSGGDWKIGEQYF. Looking up the rest from reference TRBV5-1 and TRBJ2-7 gives the full variable domain: KAGVTQTPRYLIKTRGQQVTLSCSPISGHRSVSWYQQTPGQGLQFLFEYFSETQRNKGNFPGRFSGRQFSNSRSEMNVSTLELGDSALYLCASSGGDWKIGEQYFGPGTRLTVT.

J is TRBJ1-3 and V is TRBV5-1; D possibly corresponds to TRBD1 (6 bases). The V end was cut by 0 bases, the J end by 0 bases, with 13 bases between. Germline lookup yields CDR1 SGHRS and CDR2 YFSETQ. CDR3 length equals 17 residues. CDR3 loop: CASSLVDSRISGNTIYF. The CDR3 DNA reads as TGCGCCAGCAGCTTGGTGGACAGCAGAATCTCTGGAAACACCATATATTTT.

The chain couples TRBV28 to TRBJ1-5; D gene uncertain. The V end was cut by 2 bases, the J end by 6 bases, with 5 bases between. The CDR3 runs to 12 residues. In germline, CDR1 is MDHEN, CDR2 SYDVKM. CDR3 region: CASSLMSQPQHF. Written as DNA, the CDR3 is TGTGCCAGCAGTTTAATGAGTCAGCCCCAGCATTTT.

On this clone itself: The sample holds other DNA sequences that translate to the same CDR3. The genes are TRBV9 and TRBJ2-2; 7 nucleotides match TRBD1. Trimming at V came to 0 bases and at J to 1 base, leaving 0 bases not matched to a gene. The V gene's germline CDR1 is SGDLS and CDR2 YYNGEE. The CDR3 has 15 amino acids. The CDR3 sequence is CASSVGQGNTGELFF. The CDR3 DNA is TGTGCCAGCAGCGTAGGACAGGGGAACACCGGGGAGCTGTTTTTT. Variable domain in full (rest from reference TRBV9 and TRBJ2-2): DSGVTQTPKHLITATGQRVTLRCSPRSGDLSVYWYQQSLDQGLQFLIQYYNGEERAKGNILERFSAQQFPDLHSELNLSSLELGDSALYFCASSVGQGNTGELFFGEGSRLTVL.

CDR3 loop: CASSLNPGGYNEQFF. CDR3 DNA: TGCGCCAGCAGCTTGAATCCGGGTGGCTACAATGAGCAGTTCTTC. The chain joins TRBV5-1 to TRBJ2-1; D gene uncertain. The CDR3 loop spans 15 amino acids. CDR1 is SGHRS and CDR2 is YFSETQ in the germline V gene. The V gene lost 1 base and the J gene lost 3 bases, with 11 bases spanning the gap.

The genes are TRBV18 and TRBJ1-2; 9 nucleotides line up with TRBD1. Per the germline V gene, CDR1 is KGHSH and CDR2 is LQKENI. The CDR3 length is 16 residues. Losses at the gene ends were 1 base for V and 8 bases for J; bases not matched to a gene: 11. The CDR3 sequence is CASSPRDRVPGGGYTF. The CDR3 DNA reads as TGTGCCAGCTCACCACGGGACAGGGTCCCTGGAGGCGGCTACACCTTC.

This sequence joins TRBV18 and TRBJ1-4; TRBD1 agrees at 7 bases. With 5 bases clipped from V and 8 bases from J, the junction kept 14 bases outside the gene matches. CDR1 KGHSH and CDR2 LQKENI come from the germline V gene. The CDR3 sequence is 16 residues long. The CDR3 region has the DNA TGTGCCAGCTCAAGGAACCAGGGGGTCGGGAAAGAAAAACTGTTTTTT. It specifies CASSRNQGVGKEKLFF.

The rearrangement links TRBV18 to TRBJ1-1; D is perhaps TRBD1 (5 bases). The germline CDR1 and CDR2 sequences are KGHSH and LQKENI. V was shortened by 2 bases and J by 0 bases, with 7 bases between the two germline ends. The CDR3 has 14 residues. CDR3 sequence: CASSPTGLNTEAFF. CDR3 DNA sequence: TGTGCCAGCTCACCAACAGGATTGAACACTGAAGCTTTCTTT.

This chain links TRBV7-9 with TRBJ2-1; D perhaps matches TRBD2 (6 bases). CDR3 length: 15 residues. Germline CDR1 is SEHNR and CDR2 is FQNEAQ (reference sequence). The V and J ends lost 5 bases and 2 bases respectively, with 13 bases between them. CDR3 residues: CASSLGGFPYNEQFF. CDR3 nucleotide sequence: TGTGCCAGCAGCCTCGGGGGTTTCCCCTACAATGAGCAGTTCTTC.

The table lists this clone with a count of one. J is TRBJ2-5 and V is TRBV7-3; the D gene is possibly TRBD1 (5 bases). The germline gives CDR1 SGHTA, CDR2 FQGTGA. V was pared by 3 bases and J by 1 base, with 6 bases between. The CDR3 consists of 13 residues. The CDR3: CASSFDSQETQYF. CDR3 sequence (DNA): TGTGCCAGCAGCTTCGACAGCCAAGAGACCCAGTACTTC.

The chain links TRBV5-1 to TRBJ1-1, with D possibly TRBD1 on 5 matching bases. Germline V CDR1 and CDR2: SGHRS, YFSETQ. The length of the CDR3 is 13 residues. Trimming took 2 bases from V and 10 from J, leaving 15 bases between them. The CDR3 sequence is CASSFLAPGGAFF. The DNA of the CDR3 is TGCGCCAGCAGCTTTCTCGCCCCCGGGGGAGCTTTCTTT.

The chain combines TRBV7-2 with TRBJ1-2; D gene unclear. Germline V gene sequence: CDR1 SGHTA, CDR2 FQGNSA. Trimming removed 5 bases from V and 0 bases from J, with 22 bases in between. The CDR3 consists of 18 residues. The CDR3, as DNA: TGTGCCAGCAGCACACTCGAAGCCCCCTTCGGGGCTAACTATGGCTACACCTTC. The encoded protein is CASSTLEAPFGANYGYTF.

The V gene is TRBV27, the J gene TRBJ2-1; tentative D call: TRBD2 (6 bases). From germline, CDR1 is MNHEY and CDR2 SMNVEV (reference sequence). Deletions cut 8 bases from V and 10 bases from J, with 15 bases between. There are 12 residues in the CDR3. The CDR3 bases are TGTGCCAGCGGAGGGACTCCTAACGAGCAGTTCTTC. This codes for CASGGTPNEQFF.

The CDR3 protein is CASRKGQNYEQYF. CDR3 DNA: TGTGCCAGCAGGAAGGGACAGAACTACGAGCAGTACTTC. The V and J genes are TRBV7-9 and TRBJ2-7; 7 positions match TRBD1. The CDR3 spans 13 residues. J lost 3 bases, V lost 6 bases, and 5 bases had no gene match. Germline CDR1 is SEHNR and CDR2 is FQNEAQ (reference sequence).

V is TRBV9 and J is TRBJ1-6; D not certain. This CDR3 is 15 amino acids long. V shed 0 bases and J shed 7 bases, with 11 bases lying between them. Germline V gene sequence: CDR1 SGDLS, CDR2 YYNGEE. The CDR3: CASSVVGEMNSPLHF. CDR3 nucleotide sequence: TGTGCCAGCAGCGTAGTCGGGGAAATGAATTCACCCCTCCACTTT.

This clone showed up just a few times. The chain joins TRBV7-8 to TRBJ1-5, with D perhaps TRBD1 (5 bases). The length of the CDR3 is 15 residues. Germline-derived CDR1 and CDR2 are SGHVS and FQNEAQ. V lost 4 bases and J 7 bases, leaving 17 bases between the germline ends. CDR3 nucleotides: TGTGCCAGCAGCTCTCAGGAAGGGGCCAACCAGCCCCAGCATTTT. It encodes CASSSQEGANQPQHF.

V and J are TRBV5-1 and TRBJ1-3, with a tentative D call TRBD1 (5 bases). V gave up 3 bases and J gave up 8 bases, with 15 bases separating them. Germline V CDR1 and CDR2: SGHRS, YFSETQ. CDR3 length: 14 residues. CDR3 region: CASSSGSVGDTIYF. As DNA, the CDR3 is TGCGCCAGCAGCTCAGGGTCCGTTGGGGACACCATATATTTT.

V and J are TRBV27 and TRBJ1-4, with TRBD1 matching over 7 bases. In germline, CDR1 is MNHEY, CDR2 SMNVEV (reference sequence). The CDR3 totals 15 residues. The ends lost 3 bases at V and 7 bases at J; junction bases unmatched: 8. The CDR3 DNA reads TGTGCCAGCAGTTTGGGGCAGGGGGTGATTGAAAAACTGTTTTTT. It yields the protein CASSLGQGVIEKLFF.

The CDR3 sequence: CATSRVPRDEQYF. In nucleotides, the CDR3 is TGTGCCACCAGCAGAGTCCCGCGGGACGAGCAGTACTTC. The chain carries TRBV15 and TRBJ2-7; a possible D gene is TRBD2 (5 bases). CDR3 length equals 13 residues. The germline V and J ends were trimmed by 1 base and 5 bases, with 9 bases remaining between them. Germline lookup yields CDR1 LNHNV and CDR2 YYDKDF (reference sequence).

The chain couples TRBV10-3 to TRBJ1-1, with D unclear. Germline lookup yields CDR1 ENHRY and CDR2 SYGVKD. V shed 2 bases and J shed 1 base, with 11 bases lying between them. The CDR3 covers 15 residues. The CDR3 nucleotides read TGTGCCATCAGTGAGCCATGGACTCCGAACACTGAAGCTTTCTTT. As protein: CAISEPWTPNTEAFF.

This chain uses TRBV5-1 with TRBJ2-5; TRBD2 matches 7 bases. The length of the CDR3 is 16 residues. After removal of 0 bases from V and 5 bases from J, the junction contained 10 bases not matched to a gene. In germline, CDR1 is SGHRS, CDR2 YFSETQ. The DNA of the CDR3 is TGCGCCAGCAGCTTGGCCGGGGCGGGGGTCTTGGAGACCCAGTACTTC. Translating gives CASSLAGAGVLETQYF.

The chain couples TRBV29-1 to TRBJ2-7, with 7 bases aligning to TRBD1. V lost 0 bases and J lost 4; bases outside the gene matches: 9. CDR3 size: 15 residues. Germline V gene lookup returns CDR1 SQVTM and CDR2 ANQGSEA. CDR3 loop: CSVEDLRGLKYEQYF. CDR3 DNA sequence: TGCAGCGTTGAAGATCTGAGGGGGCTTAAATACGAGCAGTACTTC.

The rearrangement uses TRBV9 and TRBJ2-7; a possible D gene is TRBD1 (5 bases). The V gene lost 3 bases and the J gene lost 2 bases, with 12 bases spanning the gap. Per the germline V gene, CDR1 is SGDLS and CDR2 is YYNGEE. The CDR3 contains 14 residues. Here the CDR3 DNA reads TGTGCCAGCAGCGCCATCGACAGTACCTACGAGCAGTACTTC. Translation: CASSAIDSTYEQYF.